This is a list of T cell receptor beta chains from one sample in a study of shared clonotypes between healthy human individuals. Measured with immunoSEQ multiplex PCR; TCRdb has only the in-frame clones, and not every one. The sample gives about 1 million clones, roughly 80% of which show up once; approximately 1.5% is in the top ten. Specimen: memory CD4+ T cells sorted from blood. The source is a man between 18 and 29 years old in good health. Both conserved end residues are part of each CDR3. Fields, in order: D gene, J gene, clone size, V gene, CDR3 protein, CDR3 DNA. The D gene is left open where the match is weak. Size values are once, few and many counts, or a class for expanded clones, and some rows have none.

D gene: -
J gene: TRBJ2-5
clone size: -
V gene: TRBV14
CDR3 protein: CASSQVWGRDQYF
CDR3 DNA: TGTGCCAGCAGCCAAGTTTGGGGACGAGACCAGTACTTC

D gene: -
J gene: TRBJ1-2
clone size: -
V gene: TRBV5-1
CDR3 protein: CASTTTGGYGYTF
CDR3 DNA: TGCGCCAGCACCACGACAGGTGGCTATGGCTACACCTTC

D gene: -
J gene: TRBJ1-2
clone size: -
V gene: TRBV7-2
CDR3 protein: CASTGNSLRGYTF
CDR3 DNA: TGTGCCAGCACCGGGAATAGTCTTAGAGGCTACACCTTC

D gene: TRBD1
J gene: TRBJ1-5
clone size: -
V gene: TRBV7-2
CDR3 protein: CASSLEGTGTQHF
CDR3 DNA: TGTGCCAGCAGCTTAGAGGGGACAGGGACCCAGCATTTT

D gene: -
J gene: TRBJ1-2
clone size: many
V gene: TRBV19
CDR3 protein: CASSIESGGLTKYYGYTF
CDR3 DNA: TGTGCCAGTAGTATTGAATCCGGGGGCCTCACCAAGTACTATGGCTACACCTTC

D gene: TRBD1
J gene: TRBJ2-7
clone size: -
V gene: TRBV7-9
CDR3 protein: CASSWTGGTEQYF
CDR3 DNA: TGTGCCAGCAGCTGGACAGGGGGCACCGAGCAGTACTTC

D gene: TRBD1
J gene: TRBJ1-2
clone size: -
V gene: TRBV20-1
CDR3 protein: CSGETGFGYTF
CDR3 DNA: TGCAGTGGAGAGACAGGGTTTGGCTACACCTTC

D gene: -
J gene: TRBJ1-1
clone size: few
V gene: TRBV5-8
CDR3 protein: CASSFKGEAFF
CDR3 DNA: TGTGCCAGCAGCTTCAAGGGTGAAGCTTTCTTT

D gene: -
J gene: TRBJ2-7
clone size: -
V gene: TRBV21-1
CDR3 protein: CASSKEARGIRYEQYF
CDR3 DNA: TGTGCCAGCAGCAAAGAGGCCAGGGGTATTCGCTACGAGCAGTACTTC

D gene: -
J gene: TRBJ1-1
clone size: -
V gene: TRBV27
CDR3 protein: CASSLEVPRGTEAFF
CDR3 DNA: TGTGCCAGCAGTTTGGAGGTCCCCCGGGGCACTGAAGCTTTCTTT

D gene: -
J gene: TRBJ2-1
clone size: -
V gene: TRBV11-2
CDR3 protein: CASSPARGSSYNEQFF
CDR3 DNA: TGTGCCAGCAGCCCCGCCCGAGGGAGCTCCTACAATGAGCAGTTCTTC

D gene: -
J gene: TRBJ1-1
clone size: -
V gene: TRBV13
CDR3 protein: CASSLYRAIYTEAFF
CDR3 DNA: TGTGCCAGCAGCTTGTACAGGGCGATATACACTGAAGCTTTCTTT

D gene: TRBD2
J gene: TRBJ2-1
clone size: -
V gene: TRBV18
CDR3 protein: CASRGLAVYNEQFF
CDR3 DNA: TGTGCCAGCCGAGGACTAGCGGTATACAATGAGCAGTTCTTC

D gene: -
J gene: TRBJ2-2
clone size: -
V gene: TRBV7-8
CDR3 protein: CASSYPLVNTGELFF
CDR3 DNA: TGTGCCAGCAGCTACCCCTTGGTGAACACCGGGGAGCTGTTTTTT

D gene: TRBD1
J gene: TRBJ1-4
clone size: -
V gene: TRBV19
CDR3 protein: CASSTAGTGGGEKLFF
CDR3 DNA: TGTGCCAGTAGTACCGCCGGGACAGGGGGCGGTGAAAAACTGTTTTTT

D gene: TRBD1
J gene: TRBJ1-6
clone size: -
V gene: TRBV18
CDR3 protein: CASSGGDSSLSPLHF
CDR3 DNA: TGTGCCAGCTCCGGAGGGGACAGCTCCCTCTCACCCCTCCACTTT

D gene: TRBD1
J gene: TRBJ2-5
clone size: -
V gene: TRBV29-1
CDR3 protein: CSVEETGAWETQYF
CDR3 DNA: TGCAGCGTTGAGGAGACAGGGGCATGGGAGACCCAGTACTTC

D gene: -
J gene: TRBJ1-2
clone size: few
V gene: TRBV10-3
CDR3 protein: CAISEDRIVHGYTF
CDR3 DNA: TGTGCCATCAGTGAGGACAGGATAGTCCATGGCTACACCTTC

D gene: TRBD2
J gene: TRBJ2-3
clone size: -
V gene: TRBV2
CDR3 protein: CASSRLAGGPGDTQYF
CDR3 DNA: TGTGCCAGCAGTCGACTAGCGGGGGGGCCTGGAGATACGCAGTATTTT

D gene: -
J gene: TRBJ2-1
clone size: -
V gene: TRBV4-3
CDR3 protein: CASSQGRVVGNEQFF
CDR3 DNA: TGCGCCAGCAGCCAAGGGCGGGTGGTGGGGAATGAGCAGTTCTTC

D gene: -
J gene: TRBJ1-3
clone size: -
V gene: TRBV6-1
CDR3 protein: CASKSFSAAGNTIYF
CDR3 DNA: TGTGCCAGCAAAAGTTTTTCGGCGGCCGGAAACACCATATATTTT

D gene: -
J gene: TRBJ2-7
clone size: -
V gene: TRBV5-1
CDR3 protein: CASSLGPRGASYEQYF
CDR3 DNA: TGCGCCAGCAGCTTAGGGCCTCGAGGGGCCTCCTACGAGCAGTACTTC

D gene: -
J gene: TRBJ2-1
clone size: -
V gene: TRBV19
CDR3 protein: CASGDLRNNEQFF
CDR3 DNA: TGTGCCAGTGGGGACCTCCGGAACAATGAGCAGTTCTTC

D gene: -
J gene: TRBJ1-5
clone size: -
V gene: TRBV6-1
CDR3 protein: CASSGEVGMSSQPQHF
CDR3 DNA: TGTGCCAGCAGTGGTGAGGTGGGGATGAGCTCTCAGCCCCAGCATTTT

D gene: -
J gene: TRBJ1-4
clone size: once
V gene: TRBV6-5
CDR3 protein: CASRPGQLNEKLFF
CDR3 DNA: TGTGCCAGCAGGCCTGGACAGCTTAATGAAAAACTGTTTTTT

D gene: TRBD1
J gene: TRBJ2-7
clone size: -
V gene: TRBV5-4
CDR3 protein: CASSLTGTGGYEQYF
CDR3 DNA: TGTGCCAGCAGCCTAACCGGGACAGGGGGCTACGAGCAGTACTTC

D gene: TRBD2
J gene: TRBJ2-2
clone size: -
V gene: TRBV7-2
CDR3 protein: CASSSGLADSTGELFF
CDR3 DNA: TGTGCCAGCAGCTCAGGACTAGCGGACAGCACCGGGGAGCTGTTTTTT

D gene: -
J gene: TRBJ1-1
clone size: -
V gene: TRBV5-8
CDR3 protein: CAGRKAYEAFF
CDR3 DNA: TGTGCCGGACGGAAAGCCTATGAAGCTTTCTTT

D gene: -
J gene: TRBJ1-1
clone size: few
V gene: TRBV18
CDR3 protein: CASSPFGGNTEAFF
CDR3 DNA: TGTGCCAGCTCACCCTTTGGGGGGAACACTGAAGCTTTCTTT

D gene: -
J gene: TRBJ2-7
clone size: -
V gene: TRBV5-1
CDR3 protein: CASRRSGYEQYF
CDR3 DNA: TGCGCCAGCAGGAGGTCCGGCTACGAGCAGTACTTC

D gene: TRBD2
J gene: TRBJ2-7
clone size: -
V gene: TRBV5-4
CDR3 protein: CASSLGVAGGGNEQYF
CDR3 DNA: TGTGCCAGCAGCTTGGGAGTAGCGGGAGGCGGCAACGAGCAGTACTTC

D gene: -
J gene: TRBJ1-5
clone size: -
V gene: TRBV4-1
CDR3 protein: CASRPSSGSNQPQHF
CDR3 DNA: TGCGCCAGCAGACCCTCGAGTGGTAGCAATCAGCCCCAGCATTTT

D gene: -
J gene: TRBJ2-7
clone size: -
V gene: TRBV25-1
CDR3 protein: CASRQAGTLRSYEQYF
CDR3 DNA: TGTGCCAGCAGACAAGCCGGGACCCTGAGGTCCTACGAGCAGTACTTC

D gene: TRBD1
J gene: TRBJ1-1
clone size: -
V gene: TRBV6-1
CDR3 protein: CASSEWLQTGLMNTEAFF
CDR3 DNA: TGTGCCAGCAGTGAGTGGCTTCAGACAGGGCTCATGAACACTGAAGCTTTCTTT

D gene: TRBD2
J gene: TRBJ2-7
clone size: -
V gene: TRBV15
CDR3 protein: CATSREASGAYEQYF
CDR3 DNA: TGTGCCACCAGCAGAGAGGCTAGCGGGGCCTACGAGCAGTACTTC

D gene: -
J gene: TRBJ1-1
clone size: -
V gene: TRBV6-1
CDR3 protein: CASSPQEGSPRAFF
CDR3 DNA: TGTGCCAGCAGTCCTCAAGAGGGGTCCCCTAGGGCTTTCTTT

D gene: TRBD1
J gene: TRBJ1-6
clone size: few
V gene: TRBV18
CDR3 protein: CASSPDRGNSPLHF
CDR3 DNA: TGTGCCAGCTCACCAGACAGGGGTAATTCACCCCTCCACTTT

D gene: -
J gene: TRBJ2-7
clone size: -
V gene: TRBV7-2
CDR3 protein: CASSLSAVLSYEQYF
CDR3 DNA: TGTGCCAGCAGCTTATCCGCGGTCCTTTCCTACGAGCAGTACTTC

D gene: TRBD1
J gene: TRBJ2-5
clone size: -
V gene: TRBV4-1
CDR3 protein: CASSQAPRQGSSGEQYF
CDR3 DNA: TGCGCCAGCAGCCAAGCGCCCCGACAGGGGTCTTCGGGGGAGCAGTACTTC

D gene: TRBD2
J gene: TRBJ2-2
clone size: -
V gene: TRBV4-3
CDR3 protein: CASSGEGLAGGFGELFF
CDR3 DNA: TGCGCCAGCAGCGGAGAAGGACTAGCGGGAGGGTTCGGGGAGCTGTTTTTT

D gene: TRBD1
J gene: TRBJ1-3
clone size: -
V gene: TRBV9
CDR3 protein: CASSVGQVFSGNTIYF
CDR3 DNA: TGTGCCAGCAGCGTCGGACAGGTCTTCTCTGGAAACACCATATATTTT

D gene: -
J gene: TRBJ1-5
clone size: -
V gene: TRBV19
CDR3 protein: CASTTGGNSNQPQHF
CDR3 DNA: TGTGCCAGTACTACGGGAGGGAATAGCAATCAGCCCCAGCATTTT

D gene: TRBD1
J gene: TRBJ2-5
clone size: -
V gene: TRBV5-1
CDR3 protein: CASRSGQASQETQYF
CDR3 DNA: TGCGCCAGCAGGTCGGGACAGGCCTCCCAAGAGACCCAGTACTTC

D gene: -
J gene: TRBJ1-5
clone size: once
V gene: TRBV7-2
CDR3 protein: CASSLDGTANQPQHF
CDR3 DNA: TGTGCCAGCAGCTTAGACGGGACTGCCAATCAGCCCCAGCATTTT

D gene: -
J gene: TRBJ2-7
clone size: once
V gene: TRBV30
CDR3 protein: CAWGPPHEQYF
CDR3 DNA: TGTGCCTGGGGACCCCCCCACGAGCAGTACTTC

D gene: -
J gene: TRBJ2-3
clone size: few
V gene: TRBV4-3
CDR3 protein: CASSQDAAVGTDTQYF
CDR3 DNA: TGCGCCAGCAGCCAAGACGCAGCGGTGGGCACAGATACGCAGTATTTT

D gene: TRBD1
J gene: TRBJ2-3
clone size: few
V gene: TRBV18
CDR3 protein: CASSLTGTGMGDTQYF
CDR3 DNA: TGTGCCAGCTCACTCACCGGGACAGGGATGGGAGATACGCAGTATTTT

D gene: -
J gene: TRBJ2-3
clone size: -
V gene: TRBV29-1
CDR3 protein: CSVVPPGRTDTQYF
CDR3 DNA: TGCAGCGTTGTCCCGCCAGGGAGGACAGATACGCAGTATTTT

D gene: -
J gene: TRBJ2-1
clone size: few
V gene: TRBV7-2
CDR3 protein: CASSADKRGRGNEQFF
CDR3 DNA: TGTGCCAGCAGCGCTGATAAGAGGGGTCGAGGGAATGAGCAGTTCTTC

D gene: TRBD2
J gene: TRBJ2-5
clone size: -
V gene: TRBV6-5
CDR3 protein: CASTEQLAGGETQYF
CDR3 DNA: TGTGCCAGCACCGAACAGCTAGCGGGGGGGGAGACCCAGTACTTC

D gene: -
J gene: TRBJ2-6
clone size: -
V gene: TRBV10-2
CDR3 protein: CASQFAGANVLTF
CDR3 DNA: TGCGCCAGCCAGTTCGCAGGGGCCAACGTCCTGACTTTC

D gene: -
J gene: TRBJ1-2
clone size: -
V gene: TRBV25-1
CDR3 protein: CASSESGSANYGYTF
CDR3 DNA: TGTGCCAGCAGTGAATCGGGGTCAGCTAACTATGGCTACACCTTC

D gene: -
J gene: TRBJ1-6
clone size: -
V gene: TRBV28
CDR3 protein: CASNVDRRNSPLHF
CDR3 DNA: TGTGCCAGCAATGTAGACAGGAGGAATTCACCCCTCCACTTT

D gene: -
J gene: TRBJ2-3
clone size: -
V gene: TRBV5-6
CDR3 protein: CASSPIDSPDTQYF
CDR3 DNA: TGTGCCAGCAGCCCGATTGACAGTCCAGATACGCAGTATTTT

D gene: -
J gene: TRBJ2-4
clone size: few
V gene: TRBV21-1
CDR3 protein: CAIQGGPSKNIQYF
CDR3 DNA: TGTGCCATCCAGGGGGGGCCGAGCAAAAACATTCAGTACTTC

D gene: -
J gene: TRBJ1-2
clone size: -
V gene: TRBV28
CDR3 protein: CASSLLGRLERGYTF
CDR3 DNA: TGTGCCAGCAGTTTATTGGGCAGGCTCGAACGGGGCTACACCTTC

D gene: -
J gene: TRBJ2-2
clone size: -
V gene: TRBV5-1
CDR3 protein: CASSFQGRTDTGELFF
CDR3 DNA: TGCGCCAGCAGCTTTCAGGGAAGGACAGACACCGGGGAGCTGTTTTTT

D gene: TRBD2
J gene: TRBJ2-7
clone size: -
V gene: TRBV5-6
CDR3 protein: CASSPSFPSGGYEQYF
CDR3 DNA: TGTGCCAGCAGCCCATCATTTCCAAGCGGGGGCTACGAGCAGTACTTC

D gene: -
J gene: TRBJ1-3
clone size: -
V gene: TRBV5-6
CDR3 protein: CASRGYGNTGNTIYF
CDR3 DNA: TGTGCCAGCAGGGGATACGGGAACACTGGAAACACCATATATTTT

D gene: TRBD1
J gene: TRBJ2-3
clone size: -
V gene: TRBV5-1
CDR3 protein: CASSMAGGAGPPDTQYF
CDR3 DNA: TGCGCCAGCAGCATGGCAGGGGGCGCCGGGCCGCCAGATACGCAGTATTTT